The 15 T cell receptor beta chains given below trace back to one sample, sequenced in a study of blood T cell repertoires in COVID-19. The method was immunoSEQ multiplex PCR; TCRdb's version includes in-frame clones alone and lacks a portion of them. The table records approximately 80,000 clones, about 81% of them present only once. The sequencing sample was made of peripheral blood. These receptors were collected from a human donor in a cohort sampled during active COVID-19.

The chain carries TRBV5-1 and TRBJ1-5; D unresolved. There are 15 residues in the CDR3. Between the trimmed V and J ends, which lost 0 bases and 6 bases, there was a span of 13 bases. The V gene's germline CDR1 is SGHRS and CDR2 YFSETQ. The CDR3 DNA reads TGCGCCAGCAGCTTGGGTGGTGAGGCGGGTCAGCCCCAGCATTTT. It yields the protein CASSLGGEAGQPQHF.

The chain combines TRBV5-1 with TRBJ2-3; 8 bases line up with TRBD1. CDR1 SGHRS and CDR2 YFSETQ come from the germline V gene. The CDR3 is made up of 14 amino acids. The J segment lost 4 bases and the V segment lost 3 bases, leaving 4 bases of the junction unmatched. CDR3 loop: CASSSDREADTQYF. The CDR3 DNA is TGCGCCAGCAGCTCGGACAGGGAGGCAGATACGCAGTATTTT.

V and J are TRBV18 and TRBJ1-1, with 7 nucleotides matching TRBD1. The CDR3 totals 17 residues. Looked up from germline, CDR1 is KGHSH and CDR2 is LQKENI. V shed 6 bases, J shed 0 bases, and the junction held 13 bases outside the gene matches. The CDR3 loop is CASSLYPGGTMNTEAFF. Here the CDR3 DNA reads TGTGCCAGCTCGCTTTACCCAGGGGGGACAATGAACACTGAAGCTTTCTTT. Looking up the rest from reference TRBV18 and TRBJ1-1 gives the full variable domain: NAGVMQNPRHLVRRRGQEARLRCSPMKGHSHVYWYRQLPEEGLKFMVYLQKENIIDESGMPKERFSAEFPKEGPSILRIQQVVRGDSAAYFCASSLYPGGTMNTEAFFGQGTRLTVV.

The chain combines TRBV4-2 with TRBJ2-1; 9 bases map to TRBD2. J was trimmed by 10 bases and V by 0 bases; bases with no gene match: 10. The CDR3 totals 16 residues. CDR1 is LGHNA, CDR2 YNFKEQ, per germline. The CDR3 region has the DNA TGTGCCAGCAGCCAAGATACGAGTAGCGGGGGACGGGAGCAGTTCTTC. This sequence encodes CASSQDTSSGGREQFF.

The chain uses TRBV5-6 and TRBJ2-7; D is possibly TRBD1 (6 bases). The CDR3 length is 16 residues. The V gene's germline CDR1 is SGHDT and CDR2 YYEEEE. V lost 5 bases to trimming and J lost 9 bases, with 27 bases between them. The CDR3 sequence: CASSSPTGPSRAWQYF. The CDR3 nucleotides read TGTGCCAGCAGTTCTCCGACAGGCCCCAGCCGTGCCTGGCAGTACTTC.

The chain recombines TRBV27 with TRBJ2-1; TRBD2 aligns across 12 bases. V gave up 3 bases and J gave up 7 bases; unmatched junction bases: 4. CDR3 length equals 15 residues. Germline CDR1 reads MNHEY; CDR2 reads SMNVEV (reference sequence). The CDR3 nucleotides are TGTGCCAGCAGTTTCCTAGCGGGGGGGCCGAATGAGCAGTTCTTC. Encoded protein: CASSFLAGGPNEQFF.

The chain employs TRBV25-1 and TRBJ2-1; possibly TRBD1 for D (5 bases). The CDR3 length is 14 residues. Germline CDR1 and CDR2: MGHDK and SYGVNS. The V end was cut by 4 bases, the J end by 1 base, with 8 bases between. The CDR3 protein is CASSGSGSYNEQFF. The CDR3 bases are TGTGCCAGCAGTGGCTCAGGGTCCTACAATGAGCAGTTCTTC.

This clone was picked up one time. The rearrangement links TRBV5-1 to TRBJ2-3, with TRBD1 as a possible D gene (6 bases). Germline V CDR1 and CDR2: SGHRS, YFSETQ. V shed 4 bases and J shed 3 bases, with 9 bases lying between them. The CDR3 contains 13 residues. CDR3 DNA: TGCGCCAGCAGCGTGGACAGTACAGATACGCAGTATTTT. Its translation: CASSVDSTDTQYF. The full variable domain, in which reference TRBV5-1 and TRBJ2-3 provide the parts outside the CDR3, is KAGVTQTPRYLIKTRGQQVTLSCSPISGHRSVSWYQQTPGQGLQFLFEYFSETQRNKGNFPGRFSGRQFSNSRSEMNVSTLELGDSALYLCASSVDSTDTQYFGPGTRLTVL.

The rearrangement joins TRBV7-8 to TRBJ1-1, with D tentatively TRBD1 (5 bases). The CDR3 totals 15 residues. CDR1 is SGHVS and CDR2 is FQNEAQ in the germline V gene. V was trimmed by 1 base and J by 4 bases, leaving 13 bases between them. CDR3 nucleotides: TGTGCCAGCAGCTTAGGTATGGGGGGGAGCACTGAAGCTTTCTTT. Translating gives CASSLGMGGSTEAFF.

This chain connects TRBV20-1 to TRBJ2-7; 8 bases align to TRBD2. The CDR3 loop spans 11 amino acids. Germline lookup yields CDR1 DFQATT and CDR2 SNEGSKA (reference sequence). Trimming at V came to 5 bases and at J to 7 bases, leaving 4 bases not matched to a gene. Here the CDR3 reads CSALTSGEQYF. In DNA form, the CDR3 reads TGCAGTGCTTTAACTAGCGGTGAGCAGTACTTC.

The chain uses TRBV3-1 (or the pseudogene TRBV3-2) and TRBJ1-5; 8 bases align to TRBD1. V gave up 4 bases and J gave up 7 bases; unmatched junction bases: 0. Germline V gives CDR1 LGHDT, CDR2 YNNKEL (reference sequence). The CDR3 covers 12 residues. In DNA, the CDR3 is TGTGCCAGCAGCCGACAGGGGCAGCCCCAGCATTTT. This translates into CASSRQGQPQHF.

The gene calls are TRBV5-4 and TRBJ2-3; 9 nucleotides agree with TRBD1. CDR1 is SGHNT, CDR2 YYREEE, per germline (reference sequence). V lost 1 base and J lost 7; bases outside the gene matches: 10. The CDR3 is 16 amino acids. The CDR3 spells CASSLFSGTGGYTQYF. In DNA, the CDR3 is TGTGCCAGCAGCTTGTTTTCGGGTACAGGGGGCTATACGCAGTATTTT.

This clone was seen a handful of times. Other DNA sequences in the sample encode the same CDR3. This chain connects TRBV9 to TRBJ1-1, with 7 bases aligning to TRBD1. The trim removed 0 bases at V and 4 bases at J, leaving 3 bases unmatched. Germline CDR1 reads SGDLS; CDR2 reads YYNGEE. The length of the CDR3 is 14 residues. DNA of the CDR3: TGTGCCAGCAGCGTAGCGGCAGGGGGCACTGAAGCTTTCTTT. This translates into CASSVAAGGTEAFF. Full variable domain (rest looked up from reference TRBV9 and TRBJ1-1): DSGVTQTPKHLITATGQRVTLRCSPRSGDLSVYWYQQSLDQGLQFLIQYYNGEERAKGNILERFSAQQFPDLHSELNLSSLELGDSALYFCASSVAAGGTEAFFGQGTRLTVV.

The V gene is TRBV15, the J gene TRBJ1-2, with D possibly TRBD1 on 5 matching bases. This CDR3 is built from 14 residues. V was shortened by 1 base and J by 7 bases, with 13 bases between the two germline ends. CDR1 is LNHNV, CDR2 YYDKDF, per germline (reference sequence). The CDR3 nucleotides are TGTGCCACCAGCAGAGGTGGAGGGGTTGGTGGCTACACCTTC. Protein: CATSRGGGVGGYTF. The full variable domain, rest sourced from reference TRBV15 and TRBJ1-2, is DAMVIQNPRYQVTQFGKPVTLSCSQTLNHNVMYWYQQKSSQAPKLLFHYYDKDFNNEADTPDNFQSRRPNTSFCFLDIRSPGLGDTAMYLCATSRGGGVGGYTFGSGTRLTVV.

The chain combines TRBV6-5 with TRBJ2-7, with 7 bases identical to TRBD2. The V gene's germline CDR1 is MNHEY and CDR2 SVGAGI. Germline trimming cut 5 bases from V and 7 bases from J; bases unmatched to any gene: 11. The CDR3 totals 14 residues. The CDR3 is CASSPWGGPREQYF. CDR3 in DNA: TGTGCCAGCAGTCCCTGGGGAGGGCCCAGGGAGCAGTACTTC.